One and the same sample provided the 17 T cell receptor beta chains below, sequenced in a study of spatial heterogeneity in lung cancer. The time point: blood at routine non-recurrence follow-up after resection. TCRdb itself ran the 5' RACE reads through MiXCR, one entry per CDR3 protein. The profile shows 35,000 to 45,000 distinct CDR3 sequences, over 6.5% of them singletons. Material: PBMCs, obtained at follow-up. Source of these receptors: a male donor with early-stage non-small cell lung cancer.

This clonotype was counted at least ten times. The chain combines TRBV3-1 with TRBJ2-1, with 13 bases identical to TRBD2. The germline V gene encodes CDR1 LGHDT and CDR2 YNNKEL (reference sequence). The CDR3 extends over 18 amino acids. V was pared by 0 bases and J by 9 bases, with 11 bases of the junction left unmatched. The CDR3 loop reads CASSQELLLAGGPGEQFF. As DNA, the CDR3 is TGTGCCAGCAGCCAAGAACTCTTACTAGCGGGGGGGCCGGGTGAGCAGTTCTTC.

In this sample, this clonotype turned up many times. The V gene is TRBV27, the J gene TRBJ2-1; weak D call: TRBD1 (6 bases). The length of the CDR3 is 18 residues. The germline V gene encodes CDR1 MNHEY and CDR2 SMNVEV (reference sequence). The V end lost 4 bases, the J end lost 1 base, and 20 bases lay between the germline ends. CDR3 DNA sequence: TGTGCCAGCAGTTCAACCTCCCCTGGGACATTGTCCTACAATGAGCAGTTCTTC. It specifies CASSSTSPGTLSYNEQFF.

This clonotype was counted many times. The CDR3 nucleotides are TGTGCTAGTGGTTTGGAGGGCGCTTCACCCCTCCACTTT. Translated, it gives CASGLEGASPLHF. V is TRBV12-5 and J is TRBJ1-6; D not resolved. The CDR3 extends over 13 amino acids. Trimming removed 1 base at V and 9 bases at J, with 7 bases between. Germline CDR1 is LGHNT and CDR2 is FRNRAP.

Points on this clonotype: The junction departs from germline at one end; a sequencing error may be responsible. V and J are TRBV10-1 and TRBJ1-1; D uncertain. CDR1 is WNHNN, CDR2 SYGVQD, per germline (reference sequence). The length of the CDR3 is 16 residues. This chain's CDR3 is CANSESTRRESTEAFF. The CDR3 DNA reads TGCGCCAACAGTGAGTCGACTCGAAGGGAGAGCACTGAAGCTTTCTTT.

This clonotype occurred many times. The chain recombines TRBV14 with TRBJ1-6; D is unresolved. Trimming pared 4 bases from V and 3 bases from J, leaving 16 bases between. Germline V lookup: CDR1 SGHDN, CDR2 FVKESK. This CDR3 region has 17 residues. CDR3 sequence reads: CASSLHAAGGYNSPLHF. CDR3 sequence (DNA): TGTGCCAGCAGCCTCCATGCCGCGGGCGGCTATAATTCACCCCTCCACTTT.

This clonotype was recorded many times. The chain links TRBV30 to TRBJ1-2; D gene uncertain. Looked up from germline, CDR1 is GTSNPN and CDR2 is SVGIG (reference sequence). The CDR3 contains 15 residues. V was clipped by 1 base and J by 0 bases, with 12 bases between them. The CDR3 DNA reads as TGTGCCTGGAGTGCCCTTGATGCCCCTAACTATGGCTACACCTTC. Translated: CAWSALDAPNYGYTF. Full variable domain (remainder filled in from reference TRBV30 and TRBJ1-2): SQTIHQWPATLVQPVGSPLSLECTVEGTSNPNLYWYRQAAGRGLQLLFYSVGIGQISSEVPQNLSASRPQDRQFILSSKKLLLSDSGFYLCAWSALDAPNYGYTFGSGTRLTVV.

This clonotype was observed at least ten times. CDR3 nucleotides: TGTGCCAGCAGTCCCCGGGCAGGGCAAGAGACCCAGTACTTC. Protein: CASSPRAGQETQYF. The V call is TRBV12-3 or TRBV12-4, the J call TRBJ2-5; D might be TRBD1 (5 bases). V lost 5 bases, J lost 2 bases, and 12 bases lay in between. CDR3 length: 14 residues.

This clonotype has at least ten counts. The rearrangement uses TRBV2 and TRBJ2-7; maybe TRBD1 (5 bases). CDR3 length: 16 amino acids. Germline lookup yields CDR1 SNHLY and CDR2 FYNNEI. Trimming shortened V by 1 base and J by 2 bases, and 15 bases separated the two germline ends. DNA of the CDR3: TGTGCCAGCAGTGAAGTCGCCAGGGCCTCAACCTACGAGCAGTACTTC. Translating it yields CASSEVARASTYEQYF.

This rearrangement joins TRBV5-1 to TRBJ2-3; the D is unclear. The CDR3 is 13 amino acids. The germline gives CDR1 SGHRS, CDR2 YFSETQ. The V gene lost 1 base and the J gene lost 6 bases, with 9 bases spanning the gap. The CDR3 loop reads CASSLRTGDTQYF. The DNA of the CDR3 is TGCGCCAGCAGCTTGCGGACCGGGGATACGCAGTATTTT.

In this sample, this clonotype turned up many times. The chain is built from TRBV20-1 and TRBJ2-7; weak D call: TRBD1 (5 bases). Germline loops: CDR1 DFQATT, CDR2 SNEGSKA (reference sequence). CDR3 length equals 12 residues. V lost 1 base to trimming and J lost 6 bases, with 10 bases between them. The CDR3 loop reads CSARGQGAEQYF. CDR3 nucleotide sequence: TGCAGTGCTAGAGGGCAGGGTGCCGAGCAGTACTTC.

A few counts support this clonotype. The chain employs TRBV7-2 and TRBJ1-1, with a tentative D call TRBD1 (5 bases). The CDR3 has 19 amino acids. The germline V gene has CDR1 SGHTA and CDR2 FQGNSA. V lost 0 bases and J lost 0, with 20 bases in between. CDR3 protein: CASSLATWDQGAMNTEAFF. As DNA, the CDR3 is TGTGCCAGCAGCTTAGCGACTTGGGATCAGGGAGCGATGAACACTGAAGCTTTCTTT.

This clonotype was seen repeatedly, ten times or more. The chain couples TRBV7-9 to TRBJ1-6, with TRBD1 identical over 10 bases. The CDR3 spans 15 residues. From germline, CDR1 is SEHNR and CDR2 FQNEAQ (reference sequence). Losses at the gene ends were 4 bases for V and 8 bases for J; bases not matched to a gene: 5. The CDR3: CASSSRTGGDSPLHF. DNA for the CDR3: TGTGCCAGCAGCTCTAGGACAGGGGGGGATTCACCCCTCCACTTT.

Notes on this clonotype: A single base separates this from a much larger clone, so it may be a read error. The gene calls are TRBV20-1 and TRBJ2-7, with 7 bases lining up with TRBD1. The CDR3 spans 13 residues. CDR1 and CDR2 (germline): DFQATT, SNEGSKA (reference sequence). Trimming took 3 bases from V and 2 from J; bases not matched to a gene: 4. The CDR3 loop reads CSASEGATYEQYF. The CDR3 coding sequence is TGCAGTGCTAGTGAGGGGGCGACCTACGAGCAGTACTTC.

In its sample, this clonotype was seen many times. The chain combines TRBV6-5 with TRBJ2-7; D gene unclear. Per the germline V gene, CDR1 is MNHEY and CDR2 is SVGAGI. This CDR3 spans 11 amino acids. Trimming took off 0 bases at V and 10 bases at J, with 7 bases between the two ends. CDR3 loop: CASSYSGYQYF. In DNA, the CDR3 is TGTGCCAGCAGTTACTCGGGGTATCAGTACTTC.

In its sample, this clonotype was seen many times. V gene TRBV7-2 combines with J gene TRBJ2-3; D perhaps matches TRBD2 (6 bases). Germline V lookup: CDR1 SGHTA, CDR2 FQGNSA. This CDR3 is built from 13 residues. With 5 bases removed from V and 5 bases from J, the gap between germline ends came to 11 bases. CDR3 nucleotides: TGTGCCAGCAGCCCCCAAGCGGGAGATACGCAGTATTTT. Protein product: CASSPQAGDTQYF.

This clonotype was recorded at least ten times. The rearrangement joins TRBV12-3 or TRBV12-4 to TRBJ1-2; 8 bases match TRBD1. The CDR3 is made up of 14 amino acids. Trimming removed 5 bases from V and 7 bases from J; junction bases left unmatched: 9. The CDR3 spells CASSPGQGLVGYTF. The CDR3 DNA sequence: TGTGCCAGCAGTCCCGGACAGGGACTTGTTGGCTACACCTTC.

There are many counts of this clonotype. The DNA for the CDR3 is TGTGCCAGCAGTGAAAGGAGACTAGAGGCAGATACGCAGTATTTT. It yields the protein CASSERRLEADTQYF. The chain uses TRBV6-1 and TRBJ2-3, with a possible D match to TRBD2 (6 bases). In germline, CDR1 is MNHNS, CDR2 SASEGT. The CDR3 is made up of 15 amino acids. The ends were cut back, 2 bases at V and 4 bases at J, with 13 bases in the middle.